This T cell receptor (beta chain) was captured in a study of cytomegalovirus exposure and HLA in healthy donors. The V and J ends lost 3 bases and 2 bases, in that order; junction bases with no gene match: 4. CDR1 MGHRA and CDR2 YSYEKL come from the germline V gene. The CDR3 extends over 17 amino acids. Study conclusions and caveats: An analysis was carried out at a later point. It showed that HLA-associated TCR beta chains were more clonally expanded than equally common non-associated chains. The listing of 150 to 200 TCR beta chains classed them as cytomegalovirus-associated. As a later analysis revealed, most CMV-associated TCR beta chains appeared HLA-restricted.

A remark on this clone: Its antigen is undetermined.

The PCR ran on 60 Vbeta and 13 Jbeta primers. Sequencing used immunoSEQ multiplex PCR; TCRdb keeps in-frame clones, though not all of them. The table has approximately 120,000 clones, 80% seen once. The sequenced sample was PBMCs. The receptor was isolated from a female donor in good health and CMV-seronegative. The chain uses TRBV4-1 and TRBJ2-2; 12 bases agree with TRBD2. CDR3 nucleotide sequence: TGCGCCAGCAGCCACACACTAGCGGGGGGTAACACCGGGGAGCTGTTTTTT. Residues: CASSHTLAGGNTGELFF.